The clone carrying this TCR beta chain was picked up one time. The antigen remains unidentified. This record comes from a study of post-analysis software for immune sequencing data. Carried by the TCR beta cDNA libraries were unique molecular identifiers. Input amounts of roughly 0.9 to 10 million T cells were used. These gave about 500,000 cDNA molecules, so each molecule approximated one T cell. Via MiXCR, TCRdb re-called the PCR reads, giving one row per CDR3 protein. The sample consists of about 540,000 distinct CDR3 sequences, 34% of them appearing once. The study, taken as a whole, reports: Same-batch preparations were strongly co-clustered by F measure.

Sequencing was carried out using blood. The clonotype comes from a girl between 2 and 17 years old with multiple sclerosis.

CDR3 bases: TGTGCCAGCAGTGGATTGAGTCGGCCAGGGCAAAACATTCAGTACTTC. Amino acids: CASSGLSRPGQNIQYF. The chain couples TRBV6-1 to TRBJ2-4; weak D call: TRBD1 (5 bases). Germline CDR1 MNHNS, CDR2 SASEGT. The CDR3 sequence is 16 residues long. V lost 4 bases, J lost 5 bases, and 18 bases lay in between.